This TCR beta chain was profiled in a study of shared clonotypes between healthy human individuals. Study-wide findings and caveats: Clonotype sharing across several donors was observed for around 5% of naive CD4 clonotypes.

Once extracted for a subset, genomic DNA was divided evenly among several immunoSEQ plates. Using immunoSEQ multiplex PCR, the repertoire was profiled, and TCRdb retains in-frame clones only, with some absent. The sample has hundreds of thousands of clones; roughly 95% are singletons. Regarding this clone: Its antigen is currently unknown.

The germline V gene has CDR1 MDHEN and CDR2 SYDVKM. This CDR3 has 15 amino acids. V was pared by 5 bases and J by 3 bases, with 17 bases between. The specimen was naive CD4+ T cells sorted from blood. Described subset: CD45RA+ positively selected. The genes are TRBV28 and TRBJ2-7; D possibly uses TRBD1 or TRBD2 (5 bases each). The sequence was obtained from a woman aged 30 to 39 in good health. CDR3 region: CASSPSGQGDYEQYF. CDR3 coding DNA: TGTGCCAGCAGTCCGTCGGGGCAGGGAGACTACGAGCAGTACTTC.